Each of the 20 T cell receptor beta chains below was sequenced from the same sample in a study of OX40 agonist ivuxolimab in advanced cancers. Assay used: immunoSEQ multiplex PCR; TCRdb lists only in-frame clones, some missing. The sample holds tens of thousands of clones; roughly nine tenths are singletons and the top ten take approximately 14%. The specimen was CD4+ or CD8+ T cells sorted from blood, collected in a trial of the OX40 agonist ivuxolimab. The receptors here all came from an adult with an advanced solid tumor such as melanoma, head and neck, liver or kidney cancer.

The CDR3 DNA sequence: TGTGCCAGCAGTCCCCGGGGGGCCTTCTACGAGCAGTACTTC. This encodes CASSPRGAFYEQYF. The V call is TRBV27, the J call TRBJ2-7; tentatively, D is TRBD2 (7 bases). The germline gives CDR1 MNHEY, CDR2 SMNVEV (reference sequence). Trimming took 5 bases from V and 3 from J, leaving 14 bases between them. The CDR3 loop spans 14 amino acids.

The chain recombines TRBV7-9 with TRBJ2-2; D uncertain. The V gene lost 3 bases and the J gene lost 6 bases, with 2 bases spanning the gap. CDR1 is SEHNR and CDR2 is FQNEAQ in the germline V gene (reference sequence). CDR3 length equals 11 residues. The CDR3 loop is CASSFPGELFF. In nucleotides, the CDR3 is TGTGCCAGCAGCTTCCCCGGGGAGCTGTTTTTT.

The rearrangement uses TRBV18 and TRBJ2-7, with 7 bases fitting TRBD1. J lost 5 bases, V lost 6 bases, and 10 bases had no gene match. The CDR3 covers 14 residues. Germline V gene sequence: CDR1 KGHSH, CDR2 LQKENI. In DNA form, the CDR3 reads TGTGCCAGCTCTTCCGGGACAGCGACCCACGAGCAGTACTTC. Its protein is CASSSGTATHEQYF.

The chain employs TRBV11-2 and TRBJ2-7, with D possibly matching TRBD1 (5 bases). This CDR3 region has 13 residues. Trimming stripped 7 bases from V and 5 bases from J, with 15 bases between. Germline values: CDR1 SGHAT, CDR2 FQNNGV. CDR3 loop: CASTTARAHEQYF. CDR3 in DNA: TGTGCCAGCACCACGGCCAGGGCCCACGAGCAGTACTTC.

The CDR3 here is CASSYGRSSTDTQYF. DNA for the CDR3: TGTGCCAGCAGTTATGGCAGGTCGAGCACAGATACGCAGTATTTT. The J gene is TRBJ2-3, the V gene TRBV27; D is ambiguous. The CDR3 totals 15 residues. Germline assignment: CDR1 MNHEY and CDR2 SMNVEV (reference sequence). Deletions cut 4 bases from V and 0 bases from J, with 11 bases between.

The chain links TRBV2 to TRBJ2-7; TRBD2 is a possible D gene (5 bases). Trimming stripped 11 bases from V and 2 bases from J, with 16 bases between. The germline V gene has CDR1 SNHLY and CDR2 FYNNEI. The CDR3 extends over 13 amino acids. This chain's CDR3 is CAWRTYLAYEQYF. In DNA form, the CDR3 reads TGTGCCTGGCGGACTTACCTCGCCTACGAGCAGTACTTC.

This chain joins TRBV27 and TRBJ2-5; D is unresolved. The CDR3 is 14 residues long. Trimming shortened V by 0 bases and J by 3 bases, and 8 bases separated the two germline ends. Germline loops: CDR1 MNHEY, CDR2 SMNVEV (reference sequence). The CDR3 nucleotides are TGTGCCAGCAGTTTATCCCTGCAGGAAGAGACCCAGTACTTC. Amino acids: CASSLSLQEETQYF.

The CDR3 region is CASSQDVAGGKDTQYF. The CDR3 DNA reads as TGCGCCAGCAGCCAAGATGTGGCGGGGGGCAAAGATACGCAGTATTTT. The V and J genes are TRBV4-1 and TRBJ2-3, with TRBD2 identical over 8 bases. V lost 0 bases to trimming and J lost 5 bases; unmatched junction nucleotides: 7. Germline CDR1 and CDR2: MGHRA and YSYEKL. CDR3 length equals 16 residues.

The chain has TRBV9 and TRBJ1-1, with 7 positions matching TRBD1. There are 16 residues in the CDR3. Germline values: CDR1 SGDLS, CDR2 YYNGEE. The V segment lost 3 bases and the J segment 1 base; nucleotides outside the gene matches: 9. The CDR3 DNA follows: TGTGCCAGCAGCGGCCGCGGAGGGGGCGGGAACACTGAAGCTTTCTTT. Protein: CASSGRGGGGNTEAFF.

CDR3 bases: TGTGCCAGCAGCTGGGACGCCCCCTACGAGCAGTACTTC. It encodes CASSWDAPYEQYF. The chain uses TRBV25-1 and TRBJ2-7, with D perhaps TRBD1 or TRBD2 (5 bases each). With 6 bases removed from V and 2 bases from J, the gap between germline ends came to 11 bases. The germline V gene has CDR1 MGHDK and CDR2 SYGVNS. The CDR3 length is 13 residues.

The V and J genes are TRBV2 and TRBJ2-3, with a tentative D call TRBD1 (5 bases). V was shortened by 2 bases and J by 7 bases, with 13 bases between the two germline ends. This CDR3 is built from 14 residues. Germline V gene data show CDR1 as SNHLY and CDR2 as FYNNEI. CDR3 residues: CASSEQRREYTQYF. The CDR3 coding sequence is TGTGCCAGCAGTGAACAGCGCAGGGAATATACGCAGTATTTT.

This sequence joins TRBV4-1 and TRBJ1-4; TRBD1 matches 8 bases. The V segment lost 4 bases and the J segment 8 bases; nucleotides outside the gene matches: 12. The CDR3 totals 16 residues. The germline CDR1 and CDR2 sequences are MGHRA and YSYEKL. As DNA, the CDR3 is TGCGCCAGCAGCCTCGGCCCCGGGACAGGAGGCGAAAAACTGTTTTTT. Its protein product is CASSLGPGTGGEKLFF.

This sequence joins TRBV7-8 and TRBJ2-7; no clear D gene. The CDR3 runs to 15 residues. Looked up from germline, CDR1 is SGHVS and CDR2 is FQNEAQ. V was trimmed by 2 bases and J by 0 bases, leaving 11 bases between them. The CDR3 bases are TGTGCCAGCAGCTTAACCGAAGGTGGCTCCTACGAGCAGTACTTC. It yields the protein CASSLTEGGSYEQYF.

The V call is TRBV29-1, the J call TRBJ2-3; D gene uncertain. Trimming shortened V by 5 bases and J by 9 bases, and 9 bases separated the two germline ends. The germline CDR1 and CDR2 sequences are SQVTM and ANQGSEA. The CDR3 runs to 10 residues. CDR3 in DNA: TGCAGCGTTCGGACGGCCACGCAGTATTTT. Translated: CSVRTATQYF.

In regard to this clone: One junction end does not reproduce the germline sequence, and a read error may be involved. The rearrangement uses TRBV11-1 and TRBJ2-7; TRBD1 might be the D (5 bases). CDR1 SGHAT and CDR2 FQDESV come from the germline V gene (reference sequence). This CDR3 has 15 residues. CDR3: CASSLAKAGFYEQYF. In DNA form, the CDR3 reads TGTGCCAGCAGTTTAGCTAAAGCAGGGTTCTACGAGCAGTACTTC.

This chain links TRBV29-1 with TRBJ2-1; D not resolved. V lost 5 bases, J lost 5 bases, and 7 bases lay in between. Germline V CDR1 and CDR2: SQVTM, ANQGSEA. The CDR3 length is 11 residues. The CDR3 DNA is TGCAGCGTTTACTTAAACAATGAGCAGTTCTTC. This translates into CSVYLNNEQFF.

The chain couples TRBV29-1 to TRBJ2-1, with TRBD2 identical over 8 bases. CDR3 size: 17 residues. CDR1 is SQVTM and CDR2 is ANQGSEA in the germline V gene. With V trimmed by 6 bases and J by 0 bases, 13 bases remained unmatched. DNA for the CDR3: TGCAGCGTAAAATCCCGGGAGGGTGGTCGCTCCTACAATGAGCAGTTCTTC. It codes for CSVKSREGGRSYNEQFF.

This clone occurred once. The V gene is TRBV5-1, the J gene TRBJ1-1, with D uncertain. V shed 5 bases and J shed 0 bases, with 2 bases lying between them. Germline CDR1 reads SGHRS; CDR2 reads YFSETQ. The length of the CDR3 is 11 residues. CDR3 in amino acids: CASSLNTEAFF. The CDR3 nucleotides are TGCGCCAGCAGTTTGAACACTGAAGCTTTCTTT.

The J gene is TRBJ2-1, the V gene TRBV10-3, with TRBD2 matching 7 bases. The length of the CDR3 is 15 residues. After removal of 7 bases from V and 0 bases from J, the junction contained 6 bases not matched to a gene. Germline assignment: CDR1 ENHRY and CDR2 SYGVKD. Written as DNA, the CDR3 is TGTGCCATCACAACGGGGGGAAACTCCTACAATGAGCAGTTCTTC. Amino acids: CAITTGGNSYNEQFF.

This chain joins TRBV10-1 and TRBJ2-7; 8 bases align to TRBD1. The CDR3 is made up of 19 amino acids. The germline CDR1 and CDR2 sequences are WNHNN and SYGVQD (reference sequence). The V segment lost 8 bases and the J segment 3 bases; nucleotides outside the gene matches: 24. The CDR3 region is CASREPEIHRDRSNYEQYF. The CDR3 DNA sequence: TGCGCCAGCCGCGAACCCGAAATACACCGGGACAGGAGTAACTACGAGCAGTACTTC.